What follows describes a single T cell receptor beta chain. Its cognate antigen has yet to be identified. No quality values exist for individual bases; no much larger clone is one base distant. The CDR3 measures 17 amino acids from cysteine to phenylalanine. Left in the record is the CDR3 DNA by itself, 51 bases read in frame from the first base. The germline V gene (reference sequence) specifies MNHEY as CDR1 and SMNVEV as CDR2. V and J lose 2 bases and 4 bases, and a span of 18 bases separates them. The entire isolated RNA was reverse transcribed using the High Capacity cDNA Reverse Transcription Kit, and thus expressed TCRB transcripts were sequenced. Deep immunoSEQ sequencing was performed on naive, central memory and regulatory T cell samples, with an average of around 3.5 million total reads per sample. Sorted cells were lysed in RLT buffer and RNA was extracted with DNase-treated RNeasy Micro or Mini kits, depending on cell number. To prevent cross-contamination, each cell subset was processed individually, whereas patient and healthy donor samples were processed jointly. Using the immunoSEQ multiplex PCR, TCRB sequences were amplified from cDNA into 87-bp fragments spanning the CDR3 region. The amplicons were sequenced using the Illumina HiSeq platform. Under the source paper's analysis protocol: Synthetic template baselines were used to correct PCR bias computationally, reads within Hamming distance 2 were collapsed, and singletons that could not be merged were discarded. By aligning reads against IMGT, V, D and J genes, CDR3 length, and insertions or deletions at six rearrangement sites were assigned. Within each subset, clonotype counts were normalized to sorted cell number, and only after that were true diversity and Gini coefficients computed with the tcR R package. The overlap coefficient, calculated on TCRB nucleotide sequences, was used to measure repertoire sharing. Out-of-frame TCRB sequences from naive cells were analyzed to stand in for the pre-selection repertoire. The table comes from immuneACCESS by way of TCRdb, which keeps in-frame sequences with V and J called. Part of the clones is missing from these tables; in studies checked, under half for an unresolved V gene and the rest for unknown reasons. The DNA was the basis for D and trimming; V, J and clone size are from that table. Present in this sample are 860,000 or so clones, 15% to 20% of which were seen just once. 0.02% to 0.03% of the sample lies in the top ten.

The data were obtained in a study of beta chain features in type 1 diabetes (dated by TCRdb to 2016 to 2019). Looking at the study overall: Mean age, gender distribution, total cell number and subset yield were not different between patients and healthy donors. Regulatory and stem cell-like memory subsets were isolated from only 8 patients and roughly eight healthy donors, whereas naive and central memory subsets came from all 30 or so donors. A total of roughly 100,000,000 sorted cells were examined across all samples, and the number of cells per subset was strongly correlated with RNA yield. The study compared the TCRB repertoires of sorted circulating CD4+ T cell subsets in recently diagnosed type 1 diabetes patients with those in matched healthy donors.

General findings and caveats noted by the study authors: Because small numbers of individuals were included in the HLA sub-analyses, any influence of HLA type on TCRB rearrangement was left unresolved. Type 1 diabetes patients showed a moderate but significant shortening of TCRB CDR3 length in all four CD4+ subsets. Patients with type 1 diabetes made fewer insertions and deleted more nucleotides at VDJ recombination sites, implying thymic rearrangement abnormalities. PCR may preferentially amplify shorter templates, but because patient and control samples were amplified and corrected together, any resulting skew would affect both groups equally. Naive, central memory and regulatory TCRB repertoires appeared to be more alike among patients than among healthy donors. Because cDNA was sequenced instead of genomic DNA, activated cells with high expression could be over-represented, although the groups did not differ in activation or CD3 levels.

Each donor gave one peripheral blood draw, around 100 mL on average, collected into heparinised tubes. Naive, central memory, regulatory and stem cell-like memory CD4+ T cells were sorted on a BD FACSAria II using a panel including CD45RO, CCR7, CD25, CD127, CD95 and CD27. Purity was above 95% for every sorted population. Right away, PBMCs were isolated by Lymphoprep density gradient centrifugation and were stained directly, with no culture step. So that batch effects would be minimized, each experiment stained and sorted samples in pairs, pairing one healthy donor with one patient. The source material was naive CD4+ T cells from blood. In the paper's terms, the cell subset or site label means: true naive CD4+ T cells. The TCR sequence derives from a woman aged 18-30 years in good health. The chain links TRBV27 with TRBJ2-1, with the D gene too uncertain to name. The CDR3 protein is CASSLRGQIRFYNEQFF. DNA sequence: TGTGCCAGCAGTTTACGAGGTCAGATCAGATTTTACAATGAGCAGTTCTTC.